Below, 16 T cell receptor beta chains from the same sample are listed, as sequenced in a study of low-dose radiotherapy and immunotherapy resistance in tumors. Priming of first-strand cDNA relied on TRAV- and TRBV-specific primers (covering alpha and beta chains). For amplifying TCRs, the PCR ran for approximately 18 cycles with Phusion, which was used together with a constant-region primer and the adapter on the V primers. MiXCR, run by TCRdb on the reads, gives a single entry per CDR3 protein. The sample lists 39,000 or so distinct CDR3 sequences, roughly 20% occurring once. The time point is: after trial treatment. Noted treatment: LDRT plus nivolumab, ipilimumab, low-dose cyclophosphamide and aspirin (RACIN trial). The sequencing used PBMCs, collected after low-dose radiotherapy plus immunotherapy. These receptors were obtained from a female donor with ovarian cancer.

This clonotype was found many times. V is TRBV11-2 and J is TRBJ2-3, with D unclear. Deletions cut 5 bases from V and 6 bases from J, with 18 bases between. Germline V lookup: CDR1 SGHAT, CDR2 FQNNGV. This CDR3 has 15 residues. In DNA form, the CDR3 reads TGTGCCAGCAGCGAAAGTCGAAGGTTTCCGGATACGCAGTATTTT. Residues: CASSESRRFPDTQYF.

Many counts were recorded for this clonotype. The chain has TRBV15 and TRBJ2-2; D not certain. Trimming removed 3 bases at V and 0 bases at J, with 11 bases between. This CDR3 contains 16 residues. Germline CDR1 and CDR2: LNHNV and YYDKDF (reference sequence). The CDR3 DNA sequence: TGTGCCACCAGCAGGGCCCAGGTACCGAACACCGGGGAGCTGTTTTTT. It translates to CATSRAQVPNTGELFF.

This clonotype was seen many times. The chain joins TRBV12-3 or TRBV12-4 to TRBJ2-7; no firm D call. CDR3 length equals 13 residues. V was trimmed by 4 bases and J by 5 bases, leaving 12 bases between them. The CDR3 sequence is CASSYPQPDEQYF. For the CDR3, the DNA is TGTGCCAGCAGTTATCCGCAGCCGGACGAGCAGTACTTC.

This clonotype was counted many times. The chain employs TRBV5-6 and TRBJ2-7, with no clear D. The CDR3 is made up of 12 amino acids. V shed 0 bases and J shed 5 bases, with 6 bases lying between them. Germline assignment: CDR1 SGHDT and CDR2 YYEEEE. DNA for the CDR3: TGTGCCAGCAGCTTGGGGACCCACGAGCAGTACTTC. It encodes CASSLGTHEQYF. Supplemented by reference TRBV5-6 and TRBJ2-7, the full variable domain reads DAGVTQSPTHLIKTRGQQVTLRCSPKSGHDTVSWYQQALGQGPQFIFQYYEEEERQRGNFPDRFSGHQFPNYSSELNVNALLLGDSALYLCASSLGTHEQYFGPGTRLTVT.

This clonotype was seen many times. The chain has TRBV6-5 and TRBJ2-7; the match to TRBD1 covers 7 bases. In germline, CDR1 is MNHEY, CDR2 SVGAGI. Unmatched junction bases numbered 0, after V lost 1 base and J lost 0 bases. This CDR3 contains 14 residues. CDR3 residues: CASSYYRGSYEQYF. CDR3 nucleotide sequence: TGTGCCAGCAGTTACTACAGGGGCTCCTACGAGCAGTACTTC.

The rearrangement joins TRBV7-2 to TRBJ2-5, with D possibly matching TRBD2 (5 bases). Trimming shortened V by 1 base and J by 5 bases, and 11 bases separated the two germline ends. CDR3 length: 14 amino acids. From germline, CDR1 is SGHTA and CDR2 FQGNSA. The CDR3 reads CASSLVGPGETQYF. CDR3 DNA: TGTGCCAGCAGCTTAGTAGGCCCGGGGGAGACCCAGTACTTC. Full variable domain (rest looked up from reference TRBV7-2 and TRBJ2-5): GAGVSQSPSNKVTEKGKDVELRCDPISGHTALYWYRQSLGQGLEFLIYFQGNSAPDKSGLPSDRFSAERTGGSVSTLTIQRTQQEDSAVYLCASSLVGPGETQYFGPGTRLLVL.

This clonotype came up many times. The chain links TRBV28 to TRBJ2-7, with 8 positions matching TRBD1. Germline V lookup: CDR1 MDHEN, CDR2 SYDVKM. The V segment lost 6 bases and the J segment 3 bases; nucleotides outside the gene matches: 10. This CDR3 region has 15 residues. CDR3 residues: CASRAPDRAVYEQYF. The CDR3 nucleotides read TGTGCCAGCAGAGCCCCGGACAGGGCCGTCTACGAGCAGTACTTC. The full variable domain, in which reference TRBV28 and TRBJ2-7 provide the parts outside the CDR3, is DVKVTQSSRYLVKRTGEKVFLECVQDMDHENMFWYRQDPGLGLRLIYFSYDVKMKEKGDIPEGYSVSREKKERFSLILESASTNQTSMYLCASRAPDRAVYEQYFGPGTRLTVT.

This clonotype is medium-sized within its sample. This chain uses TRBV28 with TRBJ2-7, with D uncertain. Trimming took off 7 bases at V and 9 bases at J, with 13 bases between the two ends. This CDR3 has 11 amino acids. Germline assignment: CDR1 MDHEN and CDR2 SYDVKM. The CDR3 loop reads CASTDVMGQYF. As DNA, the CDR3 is TGTGCCAGCACCGACGTGATGGGGCAGTACTTC. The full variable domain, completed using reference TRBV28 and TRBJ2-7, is DVKVTQSSRYLVKRTGEKVFLECVQDMDHENMFWYRQDPGLGLRLIYFSYDVKMKEKGDIPEGYSVSREKKERFSLILESASTNQTSMYLCASTDVMGQYFGPGTRLTVT.

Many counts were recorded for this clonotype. In nucleotides, the CDR3 is TGTGCCAGCAGCCTCTCGCGGGGGGCATTGGAGACCCAGTACTTC. This translates into CASSLSRGALETQYF. This chain links TRBV5-4 with TRBJ2-5, with 8 bases fitting TRBD2. Germline V CDR1 and CDR2: SGHNT, YYREEE (reference sequence). The J segment lost 5 bases and the V segment lost 4 bases, leaving 10 bases of the junction unmatched. The CDR3 extends over 15 amino acids.

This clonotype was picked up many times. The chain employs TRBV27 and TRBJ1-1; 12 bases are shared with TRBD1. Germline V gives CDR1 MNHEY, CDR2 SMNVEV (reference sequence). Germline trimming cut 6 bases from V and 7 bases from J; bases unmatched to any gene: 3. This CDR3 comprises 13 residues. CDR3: CASRGQGAFEAFF. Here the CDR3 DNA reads TGTGCCAGCAGGGGACAGGGGGCCTTTGAAGCTTTCTTT.

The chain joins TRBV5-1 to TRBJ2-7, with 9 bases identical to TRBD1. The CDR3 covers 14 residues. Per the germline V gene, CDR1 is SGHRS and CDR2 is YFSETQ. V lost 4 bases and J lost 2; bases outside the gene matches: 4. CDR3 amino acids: CASSVQGAPYEQYF. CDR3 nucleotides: TGCGCCAGCAGCGTACAGGGGGCACCCTACGAGCAGTACTTC.

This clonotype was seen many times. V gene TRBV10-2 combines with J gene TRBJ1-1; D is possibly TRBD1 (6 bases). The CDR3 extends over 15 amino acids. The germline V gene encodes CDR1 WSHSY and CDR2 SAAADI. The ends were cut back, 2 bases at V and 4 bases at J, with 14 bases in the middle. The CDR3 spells CASSEGGGRGTEAFF. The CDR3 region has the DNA TGCGCCAGCAGTGAGGGTGGGGGCAGGGGCACTGAAGCTTTCTTT.

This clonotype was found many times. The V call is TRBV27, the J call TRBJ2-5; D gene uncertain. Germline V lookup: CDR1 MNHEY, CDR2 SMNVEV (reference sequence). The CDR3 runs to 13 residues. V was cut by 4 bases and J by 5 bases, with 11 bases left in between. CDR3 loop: CASSYNSRETQYF. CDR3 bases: TGTGCCAGCAGTTATAACAGCAGGGAGACCCAGTACTTC.

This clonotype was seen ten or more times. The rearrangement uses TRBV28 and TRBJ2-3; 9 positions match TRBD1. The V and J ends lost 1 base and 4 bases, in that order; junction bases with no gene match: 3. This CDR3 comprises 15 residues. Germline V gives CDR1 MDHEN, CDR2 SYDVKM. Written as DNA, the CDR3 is TGTGCCAGCAGTTTATCGGGACAGGGTGCAGATACGCAGTATTTT. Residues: CASSLSGQGADTQYF. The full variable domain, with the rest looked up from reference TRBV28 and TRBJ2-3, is DVKVTQSSRYLVKRTGEKVFLECVQDMDHENMFWYRQDPGLGLRLIYFSYDVKMKEKGDIPEGYSVSREKKERFSLILESASTNQTSMYLCASSLSGQGADTQYFGPGTRLTVL.

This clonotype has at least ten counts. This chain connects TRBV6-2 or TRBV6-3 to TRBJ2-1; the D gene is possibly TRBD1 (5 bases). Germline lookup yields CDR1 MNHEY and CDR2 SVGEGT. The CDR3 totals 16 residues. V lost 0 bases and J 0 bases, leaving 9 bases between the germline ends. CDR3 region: CASSYSDRSSYNEQFF. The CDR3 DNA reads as TGTGCCAGCAGTTACTCAGACAGAAGCTCCTACAATGAGCAGTTCTTC.

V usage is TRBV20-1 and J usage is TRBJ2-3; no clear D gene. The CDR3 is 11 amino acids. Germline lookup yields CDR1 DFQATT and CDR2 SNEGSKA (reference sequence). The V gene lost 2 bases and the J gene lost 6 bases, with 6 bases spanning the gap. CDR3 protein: CSARIWDTQYF. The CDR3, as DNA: TGCAGTGCTAGAATCTGGGATACGCAGTATTTT.